The text below deals with one T cell receptor (beta chain). This CDR3 is built from 16 residues. The data originate from a study of T cells of healthy individuals. One entry per CDR3 protein results from TCRdb running MiXCR on the 5' RACE reads. The table lists 63,000 or so distinct CDR3 sequences, about a sixth of them singletons. This clonotype was obtained from a human donor in good health. The genes are TRBV12-1 and TRBJ2-6; the tabulated D call, TRBD1, remains unverified against the DNA. TRBV12-1 is labeled a pseudogene. CDR3 DNA: TGTGCCACGCTGGGGGGGCCTCGCTCTGGGGCCAACGTCCTGACTTTC. It specifies CATLGGPRSGANVLTF.